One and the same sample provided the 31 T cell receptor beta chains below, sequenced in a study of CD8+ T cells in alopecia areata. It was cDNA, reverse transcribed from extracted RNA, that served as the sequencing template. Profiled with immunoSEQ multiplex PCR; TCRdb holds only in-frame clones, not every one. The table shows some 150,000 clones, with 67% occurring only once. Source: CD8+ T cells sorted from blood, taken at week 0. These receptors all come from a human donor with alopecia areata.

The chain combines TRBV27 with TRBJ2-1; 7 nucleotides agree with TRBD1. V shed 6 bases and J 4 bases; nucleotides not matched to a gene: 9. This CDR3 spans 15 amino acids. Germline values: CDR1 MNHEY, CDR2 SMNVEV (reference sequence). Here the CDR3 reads CASRYRDSLYNEQFF. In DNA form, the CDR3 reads TGTGCCAGCAGATACCGGGACAGTTTATACAATGAGCAGTTCTTC.

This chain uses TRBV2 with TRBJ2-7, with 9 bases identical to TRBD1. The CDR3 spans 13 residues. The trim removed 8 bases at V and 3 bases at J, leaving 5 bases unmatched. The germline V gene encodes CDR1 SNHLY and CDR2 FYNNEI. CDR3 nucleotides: TGTGCCAGCGTTACGGGACAGGGCTACGAGCAGTACTTC. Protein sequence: CASVTGQGYEQYF.

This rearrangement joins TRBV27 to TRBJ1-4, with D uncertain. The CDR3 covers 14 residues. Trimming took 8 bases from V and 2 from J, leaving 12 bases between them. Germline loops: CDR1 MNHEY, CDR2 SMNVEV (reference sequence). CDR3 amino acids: CASWNGVTNEKLFF. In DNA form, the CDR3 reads TGTGCCAGCTGGAACGGGGTGACTAATGAAAAACTGTTTTTT. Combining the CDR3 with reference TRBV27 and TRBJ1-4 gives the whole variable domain EAQVTQNPRYLITVTGKKLTVTCSQNMNHEYMSWYRQDPGLGLRQIYYSMNVEVTDKGDVPEGYKVSRKEKRNFPLILESPSPNQTSLYFCASWNGVTNEKLFFGSGTQLSVL.

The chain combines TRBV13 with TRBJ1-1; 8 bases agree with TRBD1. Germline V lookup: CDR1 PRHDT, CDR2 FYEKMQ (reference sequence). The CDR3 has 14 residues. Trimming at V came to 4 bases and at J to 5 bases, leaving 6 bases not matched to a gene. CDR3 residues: CASSSTGDGTEAFF. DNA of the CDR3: TGTGCCAGCAGCTCGACAGGGGATGGGACTGAAGCTTTCTTT.

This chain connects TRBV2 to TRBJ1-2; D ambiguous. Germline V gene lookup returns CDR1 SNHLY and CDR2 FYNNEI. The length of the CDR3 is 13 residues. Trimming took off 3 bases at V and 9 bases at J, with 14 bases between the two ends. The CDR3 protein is CASSEVGQERYTF. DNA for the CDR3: TGTGCCAGCAGTGAGGTGGGCCAGGAACGCTACACCTTC.

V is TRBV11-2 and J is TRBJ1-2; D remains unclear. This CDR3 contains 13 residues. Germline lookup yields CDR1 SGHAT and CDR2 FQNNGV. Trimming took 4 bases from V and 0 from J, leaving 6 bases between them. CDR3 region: CASSYGPNYGYTF. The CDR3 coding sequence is TGTGCCAGCAGCTACGGCCCTAACTATGGCTACACCTTC.

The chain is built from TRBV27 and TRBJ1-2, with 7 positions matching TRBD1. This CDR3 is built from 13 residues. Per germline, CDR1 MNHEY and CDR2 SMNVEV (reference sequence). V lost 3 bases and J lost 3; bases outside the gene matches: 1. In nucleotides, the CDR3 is TGTGCCAGCAGTTTCGGGACAGACTATGGCTACACCTTC. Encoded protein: CASSFGTDYGYTF.

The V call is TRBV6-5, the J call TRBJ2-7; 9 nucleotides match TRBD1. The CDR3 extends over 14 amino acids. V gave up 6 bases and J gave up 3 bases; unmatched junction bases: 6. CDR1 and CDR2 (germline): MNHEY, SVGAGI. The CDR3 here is CASRTGTGFYEQYF. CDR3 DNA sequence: TGTGCCAGCAGGACCGGGACAGGGTTCTACGAGCAGTACTTC.

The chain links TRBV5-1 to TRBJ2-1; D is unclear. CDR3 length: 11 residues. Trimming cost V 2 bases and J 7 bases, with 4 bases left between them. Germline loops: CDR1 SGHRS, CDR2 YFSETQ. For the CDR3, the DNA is TGCGCCAGCAGCTTTTATAATGAGCAGTTCTTC. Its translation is CASSFYNEQFF.

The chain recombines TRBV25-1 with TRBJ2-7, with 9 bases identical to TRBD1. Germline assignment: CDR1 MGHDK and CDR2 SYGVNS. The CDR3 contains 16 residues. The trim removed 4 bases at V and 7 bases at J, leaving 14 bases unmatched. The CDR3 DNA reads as TGTGCCAGCAGTGGCATAGCGGTGACAGGGGGTCTAGAGCAGTACTTC. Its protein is CASSGIAVTGGLEQYF.

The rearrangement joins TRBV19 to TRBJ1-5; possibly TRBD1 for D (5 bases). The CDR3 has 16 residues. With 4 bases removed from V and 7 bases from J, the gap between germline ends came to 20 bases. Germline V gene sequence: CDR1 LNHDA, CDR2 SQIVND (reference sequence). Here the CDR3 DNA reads TGTGCCAGTAGTAGGATTGAGGGGCAAGTCAACCAGCCCCAGCATTTT. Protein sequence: CASSRIEGQVNQPQHF.

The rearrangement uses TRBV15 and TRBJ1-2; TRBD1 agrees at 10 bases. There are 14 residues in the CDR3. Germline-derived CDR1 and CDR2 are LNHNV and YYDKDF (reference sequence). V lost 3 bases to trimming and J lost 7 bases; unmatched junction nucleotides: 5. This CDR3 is CATSSEGTGVGYTF. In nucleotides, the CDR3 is TGTGCCACCAGCAGTGAAGGGACAGGGGTTGGCTACACCTTC.

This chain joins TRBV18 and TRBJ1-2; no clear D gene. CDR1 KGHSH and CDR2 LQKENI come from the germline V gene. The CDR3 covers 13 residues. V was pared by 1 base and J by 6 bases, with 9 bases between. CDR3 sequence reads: CASSPLGVDGYTF. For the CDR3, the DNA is TGTGCCAGCTCACCACTCGGGGTTGATGGCTACACCTTC.

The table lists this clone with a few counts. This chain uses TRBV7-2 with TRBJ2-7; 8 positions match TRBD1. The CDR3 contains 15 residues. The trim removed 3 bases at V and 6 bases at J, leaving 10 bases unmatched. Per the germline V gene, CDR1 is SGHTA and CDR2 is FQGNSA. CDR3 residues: CASSFDRGYLVEQYF. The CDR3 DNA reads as TGTGCCAGCAGCTTCGACAGGGGATACTTAGTCGAGCAGTACTTC.

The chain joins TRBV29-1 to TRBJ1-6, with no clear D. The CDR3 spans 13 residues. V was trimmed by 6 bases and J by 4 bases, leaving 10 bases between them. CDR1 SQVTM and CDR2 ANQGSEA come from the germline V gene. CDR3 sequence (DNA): TGCAGCGTCGCGACGGGTTATAATTCACCCCTCCACTTT. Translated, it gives CSVATGYNSPLHF.

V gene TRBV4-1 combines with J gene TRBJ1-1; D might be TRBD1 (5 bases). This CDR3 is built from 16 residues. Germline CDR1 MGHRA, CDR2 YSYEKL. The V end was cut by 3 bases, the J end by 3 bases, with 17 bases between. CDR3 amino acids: CASSQAGTRGDTEAFF. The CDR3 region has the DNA TGCGCCAGCAGCCAGGCCGGGACGCGGGGGGACACTGAAGCTTTCTTT.

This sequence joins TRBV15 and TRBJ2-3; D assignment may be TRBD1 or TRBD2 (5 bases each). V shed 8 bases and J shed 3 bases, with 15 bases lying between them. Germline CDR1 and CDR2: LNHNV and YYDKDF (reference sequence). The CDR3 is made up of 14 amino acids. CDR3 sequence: CATGIRGGTDTQYF. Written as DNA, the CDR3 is TGTGCCACCGGGATCCGGGGCGGAACAGATACGCAGTATTTT.

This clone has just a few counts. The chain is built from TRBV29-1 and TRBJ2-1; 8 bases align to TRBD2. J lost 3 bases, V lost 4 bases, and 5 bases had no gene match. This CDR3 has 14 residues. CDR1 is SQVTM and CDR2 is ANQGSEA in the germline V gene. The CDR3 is CSVVAGGLYNEQFF. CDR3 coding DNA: TGCAGCGTTGTGGCGGGGGGTCTCTACAATGAGCAGTTCTTC.

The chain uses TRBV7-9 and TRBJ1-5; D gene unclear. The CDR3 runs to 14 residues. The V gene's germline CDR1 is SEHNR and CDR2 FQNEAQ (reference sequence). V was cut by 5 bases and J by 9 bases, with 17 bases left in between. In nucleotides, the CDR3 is TGTGCCAGCAGCCCCCGACTGTGCGTGCGGCCCCAGCATTTT. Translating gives CASSPRLCVRPQHF.

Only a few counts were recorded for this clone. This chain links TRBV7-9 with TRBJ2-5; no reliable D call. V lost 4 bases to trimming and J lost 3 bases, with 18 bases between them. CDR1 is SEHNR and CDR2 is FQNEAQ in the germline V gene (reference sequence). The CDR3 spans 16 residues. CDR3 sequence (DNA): TGTGCCAGCAGCTCACGAAACGCGTACGCGGAAGAGACCCAGTACTTC. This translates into CASSSRNAYAEETQYF.

The CDR3: CASSESTQGPQHF. CDR3 DNA: TGCGCCAGCAGTGAGTCGACTCAGGGGCCCCAGCATTTT. V is TRBV10-2 and J is TRBJ1-5, with D perhaps matching TRBD1 (5 bases). The CDR3 has 13 amino acids. The V gene lost 0 bases and the J gene lost 9 bases, with 9 bases spanning the gap. The germline V gene encodes CDR1 WSHSY and CDR2 SAAADI.

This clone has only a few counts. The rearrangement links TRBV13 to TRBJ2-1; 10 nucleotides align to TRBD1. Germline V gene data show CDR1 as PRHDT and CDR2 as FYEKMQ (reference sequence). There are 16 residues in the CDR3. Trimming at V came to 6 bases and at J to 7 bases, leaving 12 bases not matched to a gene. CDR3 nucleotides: TGTGCCAGCAGTTTCGTCTCGGGACAGGGGCGGAATGAGCAGTTCTTC. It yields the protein CASSFVSGQGRNEQFF.

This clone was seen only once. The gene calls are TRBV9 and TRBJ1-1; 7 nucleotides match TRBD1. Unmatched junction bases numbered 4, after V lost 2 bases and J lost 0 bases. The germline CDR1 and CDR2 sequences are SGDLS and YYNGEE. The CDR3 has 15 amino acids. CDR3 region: CASSVGGQMNTEAFF. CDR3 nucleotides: TGTGCCAGCAGCGTGGGGGGACAGATGAACACTGAAGCTTTCTTT.

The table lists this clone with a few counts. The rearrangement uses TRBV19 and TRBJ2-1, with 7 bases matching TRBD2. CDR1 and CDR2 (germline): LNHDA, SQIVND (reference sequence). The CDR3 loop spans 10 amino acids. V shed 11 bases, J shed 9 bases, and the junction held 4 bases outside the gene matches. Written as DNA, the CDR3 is TGTGCCTCGGGGGGTGGTGAGCAGTTCTTC. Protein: CASGGGEQFF. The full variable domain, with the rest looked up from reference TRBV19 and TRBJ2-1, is DGGITQSPKYLFRKEGQNVTLSCEQNLNHDAMYWYRQDPGQGLRLIYYSQIVNDFQKGDIAEGYSVSREKKESFPLTVTSAQKNPTAFYLCASGGGEQFFGPGTRLTVL.

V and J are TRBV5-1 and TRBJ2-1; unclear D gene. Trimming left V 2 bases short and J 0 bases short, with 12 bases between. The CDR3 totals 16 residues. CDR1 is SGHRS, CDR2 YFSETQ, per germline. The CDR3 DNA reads TGCGCCAGCAGCTTCACACTTCCGAGCTCCTACAATGAGCAGTTCTTC. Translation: CASSFTLPSSYNEQFF.

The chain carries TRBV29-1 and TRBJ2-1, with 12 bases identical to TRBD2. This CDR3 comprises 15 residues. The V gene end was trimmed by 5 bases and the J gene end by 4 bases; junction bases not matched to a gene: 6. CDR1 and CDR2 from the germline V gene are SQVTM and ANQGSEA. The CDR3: CSVTGLAGKYNEQFF. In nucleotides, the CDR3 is TGCAGCGTTACGGGACTAGCGGGCAAATACAATGAGCAGTTCTTC.

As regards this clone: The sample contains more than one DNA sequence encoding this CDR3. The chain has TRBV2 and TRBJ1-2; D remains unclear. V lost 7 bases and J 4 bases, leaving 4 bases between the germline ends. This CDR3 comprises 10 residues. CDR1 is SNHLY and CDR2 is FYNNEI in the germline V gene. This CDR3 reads CASMGYGYTF. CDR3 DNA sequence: TGTGCCAGCATGGGCTATGGCTACACCTTC.

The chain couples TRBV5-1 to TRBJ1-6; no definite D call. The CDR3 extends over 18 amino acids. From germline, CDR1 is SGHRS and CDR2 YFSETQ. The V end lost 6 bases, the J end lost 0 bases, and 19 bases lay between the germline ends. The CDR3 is CASIDGEQESSYNSPLHF. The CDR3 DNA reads TGCGCCAGCATCGATGGGGAGCAAGAGAGCTCCTATAATTCACCCCTCCACTTT. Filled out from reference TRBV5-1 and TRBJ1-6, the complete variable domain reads KAGVTQTPRYLIKTRGQQVTLSCSPISGHRSVSWYQQTPGQGLQFLFEYFSETQRNKGNFPGRFSGRQFSNSRSEMNVSTLELGDSALYLCASIDGEQESSYNSPLHFGNGTRLTVT.

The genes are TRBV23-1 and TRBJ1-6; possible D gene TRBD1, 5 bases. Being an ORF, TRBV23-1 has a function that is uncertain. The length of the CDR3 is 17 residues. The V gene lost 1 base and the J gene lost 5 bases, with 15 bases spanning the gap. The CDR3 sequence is CASSQWGLREHNSPLHF. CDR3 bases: TGCGCCAGCAGTCAATGGGGGTTGAGGGAACATAATTCACCCCTCCACTTT.

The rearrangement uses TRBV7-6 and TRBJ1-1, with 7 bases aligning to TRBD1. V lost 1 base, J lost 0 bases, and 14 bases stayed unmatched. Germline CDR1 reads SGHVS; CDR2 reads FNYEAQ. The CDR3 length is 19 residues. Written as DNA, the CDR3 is TGTGCCAGCAGCTTAGGTATAGTACAGGGGAGCAGGATGAACACTGAAGCTTTCTTT. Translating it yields CASSLGIVQGSRMNTEAFF.

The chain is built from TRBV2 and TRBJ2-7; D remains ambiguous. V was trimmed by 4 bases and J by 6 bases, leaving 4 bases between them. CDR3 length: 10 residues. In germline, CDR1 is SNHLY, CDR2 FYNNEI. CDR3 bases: TGTGCCAGCAGTGGGTCCGAGCAGTACTTC. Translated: CASSGSEQYF. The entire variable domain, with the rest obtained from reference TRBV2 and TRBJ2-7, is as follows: EPEVTQTPSHQVTQMGQEVILRCVPISNHLYFYWYRQILGQKVEFLVSFYNNEISEKSEIFDDQFSVERPDGSNFTLKIRSTKLEDSAMYFCASSGSEQYFGPGTRLTVT.